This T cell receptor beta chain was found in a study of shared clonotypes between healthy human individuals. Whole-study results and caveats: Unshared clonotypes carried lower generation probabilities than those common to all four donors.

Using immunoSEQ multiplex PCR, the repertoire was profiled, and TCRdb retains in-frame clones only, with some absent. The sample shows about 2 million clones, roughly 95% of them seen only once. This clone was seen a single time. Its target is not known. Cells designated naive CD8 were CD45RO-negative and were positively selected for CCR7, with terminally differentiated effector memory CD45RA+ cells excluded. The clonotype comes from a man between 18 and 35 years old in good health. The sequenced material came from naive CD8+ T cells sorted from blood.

CDR3 coding DNA: TGTGCCAGCAGCGTAGAAGGGGTTAATGAGCAGTTCTTC. Encoded protein: CASSVEGVNEQFF. The chain links TRBV9 to TRBJ2-1, with D possibly TRBD1 on 5 matching bases. The V end was cut by 0 bases, the J end by 7 bases, with 8 bases between. Per germline, CDR1 SGDLS and CDR2 YYNGEE. The CDR3 covers 13 residues.